The 20 T cell receptor beta chains listed next were all sequenced from one sample in a study of shared clonotypes between healthy human individuals. Clones were sequenced by immunoSEQ multiplex PCR, and TCRdb holds only the in-frame ones, with some missing. The table has about 2 million clones, about 95% seen once. Sequenced: naive CD4+ T cells sorted from blood. Subset indicated: CD45RA+ positively selected. The receptors originated from a man between 18 and 35 years old in good health.

The chain has TRBV18 and TRBJ1-1, with D uncertain. Germline CDR1 KGHSH, CDR2 LQKENI. V lost 2 bases and J lost 8, with 12 bases in between. The CDR3 spans 13 residues. CDR3 nucleotides: TGTGCCAGCTCACCATTAGCCGGGAAGGAAGCTTTCTTT. Amino acids: CASSPLAGKEAFF.

The V and J genes are TRBV29-1 and TRBJ1-1; D gene ambiguous. CDR3 length: 13 residues. V lost 8 bases and J 0 bases, leaving 13 bases between the germline ends. The germline V gene encodes CDR1 SQVTM and CDR2 ANQGSEA. As DNA, the CDR3 is TGCAGCCTCTCGGGTAGGATGAACACTGAAGCTTTCTTT. Amino acid sequence: CSLSGRMNTEAFF.

The chain has TRBV5-6 and TRBJ2-4; no firm D call. Trimming pared 0 bases from V and 1 base from J, leaving 8 bases between. Per the germline V gene, CDR1 is SGHDT and CDR2 is YYEEEE. This CDR3 spans 15 amino acids. CDR3 sequence reads: CASSLGSVAKNIQYF. The CDR3 region has the DNA TGTGCCAGCAGCTTGGGCAGTGTGGCCAAAAACATTCAGTACTTC. The full variable domain, completed using reference TRBV5-6 and TRBJ2-4, is DAGVTQSPTHLIKTRGQQVTLRCSPKSGHDTVSWYQQALGQGPQFIFQYYEEEERQRGNFPDRFSGHQFPNYSSELNVNALLLGDSALYLCASSLGSVAKNIQYFGAGTRLSVL.

The chain uses TRBV9 and TRBJ2-1; 11 nucleotides agree with TRBD2. This CDR3 comprises 16 residues. V trimming: 4 bases; J trimming: 3 bases; junction bases outside the gene matches: 6. Germline CDR1 and CDR2: SGDLS and YYNGEE. The CDR3 loop reads CASSPRLAGLYNEQFF. CDR3 nucleotides: TGTGCCAGCAGCCCCAGACTAGCGGGACTCTACAATGAGCAGTTCTTC.

The rearrangement joins TRBV12-5 to TRBJ2-1, with D perhaps matching TRBD2 (6 bases). Between the trimmed V and J ends, which lost 4 bases and 6 bases, there was a span of 13 bases. Germline V gene lookup returns CDR1 LGHNT and CDR2 FRNRAP. The CDR3 is 14 amino acids. This chain's CDR3 is CASGSGLSTNEQFF. As DNA, the CDR3 is TGTGCTAGTGGTTCGGGACTTTCGACCAATGAGCAGTTCTTC.

The genes are TRBV11-2 and TRBJ2-5; the D call may be TRBD1 or TRBD2 (5 bases each). Germline values: CDR1 SGHAT, CDR2 FQNNGV. V was trimmed by 5 bases and J by 2 bases, leaving 15 bases between them. This CDR3 contains 15 residues. CDR3 sequence (DNA): TGTGCCAGCAGCGCATTACCGGGACGGCAAGAGACCCAGTACTTC. Protein sequence: CASSALPGRQETQYF.

The rearrangement uses TRBV30 and TRBJ1-3, with D possibly being TRBD1 (6 bases). Germline V gene data show CDR1 as GTSNPN and CDR2 as SVGIG (reference sequence). This CDR3 spans 14 amino acids. V was pared by 6 bases and J by 3 bases, with 15 bases between. CDR3 in amino acids: CACQGGGDGNTIYF. CDR3 coding DNA: TGTGCCTGCCAGGGTGGGGGCGATGGAAACACCATATATTTT.

As concerns this clone: The sample has other DNA sequences that encode this CDR3 too. J is TRBJ2-7 and V is TRBV4-3, with no clear D. The CDR3 is 14 amino acids. CDR1 is LGHNA and CDR2 is YSLEER in the germline V gene. V was shortened by 0 bases and J by 2 bases, with 8 bases between the two germline ends. CDR3 in DNA: TGCGCCAGCAGCCAAGAGGACCGGGCCTACGAGCAGTACTTC. Translation gives CASSQEDRAYEQYF.

The chain joins TRBV25-1 to TRBJ1-2; D unclear. CDR3 size: 11 residues. The V and J ends lost 3 bases and 8 bases respectively, with 7 bases between them. Germline values: CDR1 MGHDK, CDR2 SYGVNS. CDR3 sequence (DNA): TGTGCCAGCAGTGACAGGTCCGGCTACACCTTC. Its translation: CASSDRSGYTF.

This clone was counted between two and nine times. Other nucleotide sequences from this sample produce the same CDR3. This chain joins TRBV7-9 and TRBJ2-5, with a possible D match to TRBD2 (6 bases). The V gene lost 1 base and the J gene lost 2 bases, with 11 bases spanning the gap. The V gene's germline CDR1 is SEHNR and CDR2 FQNEAQ (reference sequence). This CDR3 comprises 15 residues. The CDR3 here is CASSLGRAGQETQYF. The DNA for the CDR3 is TGTGCCAGCAGCTTAGGAAGGGCGGGGCAAGAGACCCAGTACTTC.

J is TRBJ2-1 and V is TRBV9, with 8 bases lining up with TRBD1. CDR3 size: 16 residues. With V trimmed by 0 bases and J by 4 bases, 6 bases remained unmatched. The germline gives CDR1 SGDLS, CDR2 YYNGEE. The CDR3 DNA reads TGTGCCAGCAGCGTAGACGCAGGGGGCGGTTACAATGAGCAGTTCTTC. Its translation: CASSVDAGGGYNEQFF.

This sequence joins TRBV7-2 and TRBJ2-7, with TRBD2 matching over 8 bases. CDR1 is SGHTA and CDR2 is FQGNSA in the germline V gene. The junction had 10 bases not matched to a gene; V was cut back by 5 bases and J by 7 bases. The CDR3 loop spans 14 amino acids. The CDR3 loop is CASSPGAGVWEQYF. DNA of the CDR3: TGTGCCAGCAGCCCGGGAGCGGGGGTTTGGGAGCAGTACTTC. Combining the CDR3 with reference TRBV7-2 and TRBJ2-7 gives the whole variable domain GAGVSQSPSNKVTEKGKDVELRCDPISGHTALYWYRQSLGQGLEFLIYFQGNSAPDKSGLPSDRFSAERTGGSVSTLTIQRTQQEDSAVYLCASSPGAGVWEQYFGPGTRLTVT.

The J gene is TRBJ1-1, the V gene TRBV5-4; maybe TRBD1 (5 bases). CDR1 and CDR2 (germline): SGHNT, YYREEE (reference sequence). This CDR3 comprises 15 residues. V lost 4 bases and J 4 bases, leaving 17 bases between the germline ends. In nucleotides, the CDR3 is TGTGCCAGCAGCCCACCTGGTCAGGGAAGCACTGAAGCTTTCTTT. Translating it yields CASSPPGQGSTEAFF. The whole variable domain, remainder taken from reference TRBV5-4 and TRBJ1-1, is ETGVTQSPTHLIKTRGQQVTLRCSSQSGHNTVSWYQQALGQGPQFIFQYYREEENGRGNFPPRFSGLQFPNYSSELNVNALELDDSALYLCASSPPGQGSTEAFFGQGTRLTVV.

The sample holds one count of this clone. This chain connects TRBV2 to TRBJ2-7; D tentatively reads TRBD1 or TRBD2 (6 bases each). CDR1 is SNHLY and CDR2 is FYNNEI in the germline V gene. The CDR3 covers 13 residues. Between the trimmed V and J ends, which lost 4 bases and 4 bases, there was a span of 11 bases. The CDR3 protein is CASSGGTTYEQYF. The CDR3 nucleotides read TGTGCCAGCAGTGGCGGGACAACATACGAGCAGTACTTC.

This chain uses TRBV10-3 with TRBJ2-7; 10 nucleotides line up with TRBD2. Per the germline V gene, CDR1 is ENHRY and CDR2 is SYGVKD. The CDR3 runs 14 residues. The V and J ends lost 2 bases and 7 bases, in that order; junction bases with no gene match: 5. CDR3 sequence (DNA): TGTGCCATCAGTGAGGGACTAGCGGAGGGGGAGCAGTACTTC. This translates into CAISEGLAEGEQYF.

In the case of this clone: At one end the junction does not follow the germline gene, possibly because of a read error. At the DNA level, this CDR3 is encoded by other sequences in the same sample as well. This chain uses TRBV18 with TRBJ2-3, with 11 positions matching TRBD2. Germline CDR1 and CDR2: KGHSH and LQKENI. This CDR3 region has 15 residues. The CDR3 spells CASSPLAGAADTQYF. The CDR3, as DNA: TGTGCCAGCTCCCCACTAGCGGGAGCGGCGGATACGCAGTATTTT. The entire variable domain, with the rest obtained from reference TRBV18 and TRBJ2-3, is as follows: NAGVMQNPRHLVRRRGQEARLRCSPMKGHSHVYWYRQLPEEGLKFMVYLQKENIIDESGMPKERFSAEFPKEGPSILRIQQVVRGDSAAYFCASSPLAGAADTQYFGPGTRLTVL.

The chain couples TRBV5-1 to TRBJ2-7, with TRBD1 identical over 7 bases. Losses at the gene ends were 5 bases for V and 0 bases for J; bases not matched to a gene: 8. Germline values: CDR1 SGHRS, CDR2 YFSETQ. The CDR3 extends over 15 amino acids. CDR3 region: CASRTGTVNSYEQYF. DNA for the CDR3: TGCGCCAGCAGAACCGGGACAGTAAACTCCTACGAGCAGTACTTC.

This clone appeared once. The chain combines TRBV5-1 with TRBJ1-3; D not certain. Germline V gives CDR1 SGHRS, CDR2 YFSETQ. This CDR3 comprises 14 residues. Trimming took 0 bases from V and 4 from J, leaving 8 bases between them. The CDR3 here is CASSLAHDGNTIYF. The CDR3 DNA reads TGCGCCAGCAGCTTGGCGCACGACGGAAACACCATATATTTT.

The chain employs TRBV2 and TRBJ2-2; D is uncertain. The V end was cut by 6 bases, the J end by 0 bases, with 5 bases between. The CDR3 runs 13 residues. The germline V gene encodes CDR1 SNHLY and CDR2 FYNNEI. The CDR3 here is CASSRSNTGELFF. The DNA of the CDR3 is TGTGCCAGCAGCCGGTCGAACACCGGGGAGCTGTTTTTT.

The rearrangement joins TRBV7-9 to TRBJ2-6, with 7 bases identical to TRBD1. Germline V gene data show CDR1 as SEHNR and CDR2 as FQNEAQ (reference sequence). The junction had 10 bases not matched to a gene; V was cut back by 5 bases and J by 0 bases. This CDR3 has 18 amino acids. Here the CDR3 DNA reads TGTGCCAGCAGCCAACAGGGGATATACGACTCTGGGGCCAACGTCCTGACTTTC. This encodes CASSQQGIYDSGANVLTF.